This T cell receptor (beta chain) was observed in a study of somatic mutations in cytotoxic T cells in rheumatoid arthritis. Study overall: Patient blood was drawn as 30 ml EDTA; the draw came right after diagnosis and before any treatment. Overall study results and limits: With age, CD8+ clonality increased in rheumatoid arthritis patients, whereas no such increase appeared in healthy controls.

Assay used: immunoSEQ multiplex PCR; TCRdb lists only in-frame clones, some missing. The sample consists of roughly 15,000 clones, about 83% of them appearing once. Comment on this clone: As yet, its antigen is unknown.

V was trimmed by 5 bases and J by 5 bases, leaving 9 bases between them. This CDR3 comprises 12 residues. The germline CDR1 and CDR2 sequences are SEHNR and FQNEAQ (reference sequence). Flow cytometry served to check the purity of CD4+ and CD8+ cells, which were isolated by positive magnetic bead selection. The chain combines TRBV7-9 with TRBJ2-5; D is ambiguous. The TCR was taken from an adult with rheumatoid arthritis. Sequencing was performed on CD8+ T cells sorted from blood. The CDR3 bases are TGTGCCAGCAGCCCCGGCCAGGAGACCCAGTACTTC. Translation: CASSPGQETQYF.